These T cell receptor beta chains were read from a single sample in a study of shared clonotypes between healthy human individuals. The table came from immunoSEQ multiplex PCR; TCRdb's copy has only in-frame clones and leaves some out. The table includes roughly 2.1 million clones, approximately 94% detected once. Material for sequencing was naive CD8+ T cells from PBMCs. These TCRs come from a man aged 18 to 35 in good health. Some clones in this sample may be carry-over from other donors' samples. Each CDR3 is given without its conserved first and last residue. Size is stated for part of the rows, as once, few or many counts, or as a class when the clone is expanded.

J gene	V gene	clone size	CDR3 protein
TRBJ2-7	TRBV9	-	ASSEGPGQGGYEQY
TRBJ2-7	TRBV15	-	ATSRVRGAYEQY
TRBJ2-3	TRBV7-2	-	ASSLVGSTDTQY
TRBJ2-7	TRBV29-1	-	SYNFGGYEQY
TRBJ2-7	TRBV5-4	-	ASSLGQTIYEQY
TRBJ2-5	TRBV6-5	-	ASSYQGGTQY
TRBJ2-2	TRBV18	-	ASSPISSAGELF
TRBJ2-1	TRBV27	-	ASSPTLGTRDEQF
TRBJ2-7	TRBV7-3	-	ASSLQAGGEQY
TRBJ2-3	TRBV7-6	-	ASSPRDKETDTQY
TRBJ2-7	TRBV5-1	-	ASSGRETQSYYEQY
TRBJ2-3	TRBV28	-	ASRPGTGLYLSTDTQY
TRBJ2-1	TRBV9	-	ASSGGTSWNEQF
TRBJ2-7	TRBV5-1	-	ASSMSVLYEQY
TRBJ2-1	TRBV13	-	ASSLRSGSYNEQF
TRBJ2-5	TRBV28	-	ASRGAGGPETQY
TRBJ2-2	TRBV7-3	-	ASSLGLAPTGELF
TRBJ2-2	TRBV25-1	-	ASAAQENTGELF
TRBJ2-7	TRBV6-5	few	ASSYSTGQQSYEQY
TRBJ1-1	TRBV7-6	-	ASRRGGNTEAF
TRBJ2-7	TRBV27	-	ASSLFTGLNYEQY
TRBJ2-7	TRBV28	-	ASSSPHGTPVEQY
TRBJ2-1	TRBV7-3	-	ASSFLAVAGGPSSYNEQF
TRBJ1-5	TRBV6-1	-	ASSEDRVWQPQH
TRBJ1-5	TRBV27	few	ASSSLGVRGNQPQH
-	TRBV29-1	-	SVVGKNYEQY
TRBJ2-7	TRBV9	-	ASSVEPVTQTYEQY
TRBJ1-1	TRBV19	-	ASSIGPNTEAF
TRBJ2-7	TRBV28	-	ASRHRGYEQY
TRBJ2-2	TRBV7-9	-	ASSPPRLGQANTGELF
TRBJ1-5	TRBV6-1	-	ASSEARNRVDGQPQH
TRBJ2-7	TRBV28	-	ASSLAGQVGEQY
TRBJ1-4	TRBV10-3	-	ATGQADEEKLF
TRBJ2-1	TRBV7-9	-	ASSGWAGENYNEQF
TRBJ1-1	TRBV27	-	ASSSLTGAGGTEAF
TRBJ2-3	TRBV27	-	ASSLSTVWRDDTDTQY
TRBJ1-5	TRBV27	-	ASSFRGPNQPQH
TRBJ1-1	TRBV25-1	-	ASSAGAGSTEAF
TRBJ2-2	TRBV7-3	-	ASSLLSTGELF
TRBJ1-1	TRBV19	-	ASSIDSLGTEAF
TRBJ2-1	TRBV7-3	-	ASSSLGTPDRPTYNEQF
TRBJ2-1	TRBV27	-	ASSWTSGYNEQF
TRBJ1-3	TRBV21-1	-	ASSKAQGPRGLGNTIY
TRBJ2-7	TRBV2	-	ASTMGGGTGSYEQY
TRBJ2-2	TRBV9	-	ASSVAGEFQGWELF
TRBJ1-1	TRBV6-1	-	ASSDGDRLGRAF
TRBJ1-5	TRBV19	-	ASSIDREGSNQPQH
TRBJ1-2	TRBV27	-	ASSFGTGHGYT
TRBJ2-3	TRBV7-8	-	ASSLLAGPSTDTQY
TRBJ2-3	TRBV30	-	ACPSPGRGDTQY
TRBJ1-2	TRBV6-1	-	ASVWGGGYT
TRBJ2-3	TRBV9	-	ASSLSDRGLTDTQY
TRBJ1-2	TRBV5-6	-	ASSLRVLDYGYT
TRBJ1-2	TRBV19	-	ASSIPTGDGYT
TRBJ2-5	TRBV27	-	ASNSLDRGWGETQY
TRBJ2-1	TRBV27	once	ASSISAGNEQF
TRBJ2-1	TRBV9	-	ASSVSGGRLVNEQF
TRBJ1-5	TRBV9	-	ASSVGANQPQH
TRBJ2-2	TRBV4-1	-	ASSQISGGLSGELF